The 6 T cell receptor beta chains below come from one sample, sequenced in a study of cytomegalovirus exposure and HLA in healthy donors. This PCR relied on a set of 60 Vbeta primers and 13 Jbeta primers. The table came from immunoSEQ multiplex PCR; TCRdb's copy has only in-frame clones and leaves some out. The sample records over 85,000 clones, 60% to 80% being singletons. Input material: PBMCs. The receptors stem from a female donor in good health and CMV-seronegative.

The chain links TRBV30 to TRBJ1-2; 8 nucleotides match TRBD1. There are 13 residues in the CDR3. With V trimmed by 3 bases and J by 8 bases, 8 bases remained unmatched. CDR1 GTSNPN and CDR2 SVGIG come from the germline V gene (reference sequence). This chain's CDR3 is CAWRGQALGGYTF. CDR3 DNA: TGTGCCTGGAGGGGACAGGCTCTAGGAGGCTACACCTTC. The entire variable domain, with the rest obtained from reference TRBV30 and TRBJ1-2, is as follows: SQTIHQWPATLVQPVGSPLSLECTVEGTSNPNLYWYRQAAGRGLQLLFYSVGIGQISSEVPQNLSASRPQDRQFILSSKKLLLSDSGFYLCAWRGQALGGYTFGSGTRLTVV.

A few counts support this clone. The chain has TRBV29-1 and TRBJ2-1; 7 bases are shared with TRBD1. Germline CDR1 and CDR2: SQVTM and ANQGSEA. The CDR3 totals 15 residues. The V segment lost 6 bases and the J segment 5 bases; nucleotides outside the gene matches: 13. The CDR3 nucleotides are TGCAGCGTCACTAATCCCGGGACAGTTAACAATGAGCAGTTCTTC. Protein sequence: CSVTNPGTVNNEQFF.

The chain links TRBV28 to TRBJ2-7; perhaps TRBD1 as D (6 bases). The CDR3 runs 16 residues. Trimming removed 5 bases at V and 8 bases at J, with 25 bases between. Germline assignment: CDR1 MDHEN and CDR2 SYDVKM. The CDR3 DNA is TGTGCCAGCAGTCCCCCAATCGGACAGTTGTCTACGAAGCAGTACTTC. It translates to CASSPPIGQLSTKQYF.

Concerning this clone: One junction end does not reproduce the germline sequence, and a read error may be involved. The V and J genes are TRBV5-8 and TRBJ2-7; 9 nucleotides line up with TRBD1. Germline V CDR1 and CDR2: SGHTS, YDEGEE. This CDR3 contains 15 residues. CDR3: CASSSTGTGSFEQYF. CDR3 DNA: TGTGCCAGCAGTTCAACCGGGACAGGGTCCTTCGAGCAGTACTTC.

The chain combines TRBV7-2 with TRBJ2-5, with 13 bases identical to TRBD2. The better agreement between TRBJ2-7 and the DNA end casts doubt on the J call. The CDR3 is made up of 15 amino acids. Germline V gene data show CDR1 as SGHTA and CDR2 as FQGNSA. The CDR3 coding sequence is TGTGCCAGCAGCTCTGGACTAGCGGGGGACTACGAGCAGTACTTC. It translates to CASSSGLAGDYEQYF.

The chain links TRBV30 to TRBJ1-4, with 12 bases identical to TRBD1. CDR1 GTSNPN and CDR2 SVGIG come from the germline V gene (reference sequence). The CDR3 spans 15 residues. With 1 base clipped from V and 8 bases from J, the junction kept 5 bases outside the gene matches. This chain's CDR3 is CAWSEGTGGMEKLFF. The DNA of the CDR3 is TGTGCCTGGAGTGAAGGGACAGGGGGCATGGAAAAACTGTTTTTT.